The 3 T cell receptor beta chains reported below all come from one sample, sequenced in a study of T cell repertoires in cytomegalovirus infection. TCRdb independently ran MiXCR on the reads; one entry per CDR3 protein. Of around 710,000 distinct CDR3 sequences in the sample, under 35% were seen once. Their antigens remain unidentified. The sample consisted of cultured CD8+ T cells from PBMCs, taken from culture after CMV antigen stimulation. The receptors stem from a human donor in good health (CMV status not recorded). Some clones in this sample may be carry-over from other donors' samples.

This clonotype turned up a few times. The chain is built from TRBV7-8 and TRBJ1-1, with TRBD1 matching 7 bases. Trimming took 2 bases from V and 4 from J; bases not matched to a gene: 13. Per the germline V gene, CDR1 is SGHVS and CDR2 is FQNEAQ. The CDR3 covers 17 residues. The DNA for the CDR3 is TGTGCCAGCAGCTTAAGGGGGCGAGTTGAAGTGGGCACTGAAGCTTTCTTT. It codes for CASSLRGRVEVGTEAFF. The full variable domain, with the rest looked up from reference TRBV7-8 and TRBJ1-1, is GAGVSQSPRYKVAKRGQDVALRCDPISGHVSLFWYQQALGQGPEFLTYFQNEAQLDKSGLPSDRFFAERPEGSVSTLKIQRTQQEDSAVYLCASSLRGRVEVGTEAFFGQGTRLTVV.

This clonotype was found many times. The chain carries TRBV7-6 and TRBJ2-1; 7 positions agree with TRBD1. The CDR3 spans 16 residues. Per germline, CDR1 SGHVS and CDR2 FNYEAQ. Germline trimming cut 3 bases from V and 1 base from J; bases unmatched to any gene: 6. The CDR3 coding sequence is TGTGCCAGCAGCTTTGGGAACAGGGGATCCTACAATGAGCAGTTCTTC. Its protein product is CASSFGNRGSYNEQFF.

The chain is built from TRBV27 and TRBJ2-7, with 9 bases aligning to TRBD1. After removal of 6 bases from V and 1 base from J, the junction contained 7 bases not matched to a gene. This CDR3 contains 15 residues. Germline V gene data show CDR1 as MNHEY and CDR2 as SMNVEV (reference sequence). In DNA, the CDR3 is TGTGCCAGCAGATTTGCCGGGACAGGGTCCTACGAGCAGTACTTC. This translates into CASRFAGTGSYEQYF.